A single sample gave rise to the 24 T cell receptor beta chains below, sequenced in a study of T cell repertoires in cytomegalovirus infection. TCRdb used MiXCR to reprocess the reads, holding one entry per CDR3 protein. This table has roughly 120,000 distinct CDR3 sequences, around 30% appearing once. Their recognized antigens are unknown. The sequenced sample was CD8+ T cells from cultured PBMCs, obtained from culture after CMV antigen stimulation. These receptors came from a human donor in good health (CMV status not recorded). Some clones in this sample may be carry-over from other donors' samples.

This clonotype was seen a few times. The V gene is TRBV7-9, the J gene TRBJ1-5; 7 bases are a match to TRBD1. J gave up 3 bases and V 1 base, and 3 bases lay outside the gene matches. This CDR3 comprises 15 residues. Germline V gene sequence: CDR1 SEHNR, CDR2 FQNEAQ (reference sequence). The CDR3 is CASSLEGQNNQPQHF. The DNA for the CDR3 is TGTGCCAGCAGCTTAGAGGGACAGAACAATCAGCCCCAGCATTTT.

This clonotype was detected a few times. The rearrangement joins TRBV7-9 to TRBJ1-1, with a weak D call TRBD1 (5 bases). Germline V gene data show CDR1 as SEHNR and CDR2 as FQNEAQ (reference sequence). Trimming removed 6 bases at V and 0 bases at J, with 14 bases between. The CDR3 length is 15 residues. The CDR3 region is CASSFRQYLNTEAFF. DNA of the CDR3: TGTGCCAGCAGTTTTAGACAGTATTTGAACACTGAAGCTTTCTTT.

This clonotype was detected ten times or more. V gene TRBV19 combines with J gene TRBJ1-2; weak D call: TRBD1 (6 bases). CDR1 and CDR2 from the germline V gene are LNHDA and SQIVND (reference sequence). V was pared by 5 bases and J by 4 bases, with 11 bases between. There are 13 residues in the CDR3. DNA for the CDR3: TGTGCCAGTAGTCCTGGGGGCGGCTATGGCTACACCTTC. This codes for CASSPGGGYGYTF.

The V gene is TRBV20-1, the J gene TRBJ2-3; a weak D match, TRBD2 (6 bases). V lost 1 base to trimming and J lost 1 base, with 12 bases between them. Germline CDR1 and CDR2: DFQATT and SNEGSKA (reference sequence). This CDR3 comprises 15 residues. CDR3 sequence reads: CSARGVAVRTDTQYF. The CDR3 DNA reads TGCAGTGCTAGAGGAGTAGCGGTACGCACAGATACGCAGTATTTT.

The V call is TRBV3-1, the J call TRBJ2-7, with a tentative D call TRBD1 (5 bases). Germline V gene sequence: CDR1 LGHDT, CDR2 YNNKEL (reference sequence). The CDR3 extends over 15 amino acids. With 3 bases removed from V and 2 bases from J, the gap between germline ends came to 14 bases. The chain's CDR3 is CASSHFSGPTYEQYF. DNA for the CDR3: TGTGCCAGCAGCCATTTCTCAGGGCCGACCTACGAGCAGTACTTC.

This rearrangement joins TRBV6-2 or TRBV6-3 to TRBJ2-1, with 13 bases aligning to TRBD2. The CDR3 runs to 21 residues. In germline, CDR1 is MNHEY, CDR2 SVGEGT. The V segment lost 0 bases and the J segment 4 bases; nucleotides outside the gene matches: 15. The CDR3 loop is CASSYSTSLAGGPSSYNEQFF. Here the CDR3 DNA reads TGTGCCAGCAGTTACTCGACGTCACTAGCGGGGGGGCCTTCGTCTTACAATGAGCAGTTCTTC.

This clonotype was seen only a few times. The rearrangement links TRBV27 to TRBJ2-7, with 8 bases that match TRBD2. Germline assignment: CDR1 MNHEY and CDR2 SMNVEV (reference sequence). J gave up 0 bases and V 7 bases, and 5 bases lay outside the gene matches. The CDR3 loop spans 14 amino acids. CDR3 nucleotides: TGTGCCAGCACAGGCGGGGGGAGCTCCTACGAGCAGTACTTC. It codes for CASTGGGSSYEQYF.

The chain joins TRBV20-1 to TRBJ1-1; D not certain. CDR3 length: 11 amino acids. V lost 3 bases to trimming and J lost 3 bases, with 5 bases between them. The germline V gene encodes CDR1 DFQATT and CDR2 SNEGSKA (reference sequence). The CDR3: CSASSYTEAFF. CDR3 in DNA: TGCAGTGCTAGTTCATACACTGAAGCTTTCTTT.

The chain employs TRBV29-1 and TRBJ2-1; D gene unclear. With 6 bases removed from V and 5 bases from J, the gap between germline ends came to 11 bases. Germline CDR1 reads SQVTM; CDR2 reads ANQGSEA. This CDR3 comprises 12 residues. CDR3 protein: CSVPRMNNEQFF. The CDR3 DNA reads as TGCAGCGTACCCAGAATGAACAATGAGCAGTTCTTC.

This clonotype was found many times. The chain joins TRBV24-1 to TRBJ1-2; 9 nucleotides line up with TRBD1. This CDR3 contains 18 residues. Germline V CDR1 and CDR2: KGHDR, SFDVKD. Trimming cost V 2 bases and J 3 bases; bases outside gene matches: 12. The CDR3, as DNA: TGTGCCACCAGTGATTCCGGGACAGGGATTCCCTCGTACTATGGCTACACCTTC. It codes for CATSDSGTGIPSYYGYTF.

V gene TRBV7-2 combines with J gene TRBJ1-1; no definite D call. Trimming cost V 5 bases and J 0 bases, with 13 bases left between them. This CDR3 spans 15 amino acids. From germline, CDR1 is SGHTA and CDR2 FQGNSA. The CDR3 loop reads CASSTRRMMNTEAFF. The CDR3 coding sequence is TGTGCCAGCAGCACCCGACGGATGATGAACACTGAAGCTTTCTTT.

The rearrangement uses TRBV13 and TRBJ2-1; 7 bases map to TRBD1. This CDR3 is 17 amino acids long. CDR1 is PRHDT and CDR2 is FYEKMQ in the germline V gene (reference sequence). The junction had 10 bases not matched to a gene; V was cut back by 3 bases and J by 2 bases. The CDR3 is CASSFGQARGPYNEQFF. The CDR3 DNA follows: TGTGCCAGCAGCTTTGGACAGGCCCGAGGCCCCTACAATGAGCAGTTCTTC.

In its sample, this clonotype was seen many times. The chain combines TRBV7-9 with TRBJ1-2, with a possible D match to TRBD1 (6 bases). CDR1 is SEHNR and CDR2 is FQNEAQ in the germline V gene (reference sequence). This CDR3 region has 14 residues. Trimming stripped 3 bases from V and 0 bases from J, with 8 bases between. In nucleotides, the CDR3 is TGTGCCAGCAGCTTCTGGACAGCTAACTATGGCTACACCTTC. As protein: CASSFWTANYGYTF.

The rearrangement links TRBV4-3 to TRBJ2-6; D uncertain. The germline V gene has CDR1 LGHNA and CDR2 YSLEER. V lost 0 bases and J 0 bases, leaving 6 bases between the germline ends. The CDR3 totals 16 residues. CDR3 sequence reads: CASSQDRASGANVLTF. As DNA, the CDR3 is TGCGCCAGCAGCCAAGATCGCGCCTCTGGGGCCAACGTCCTGACTTTC.

The J gene is TRBJ1-6, the V gene TRBV12-3 or TRBV12-4; D gene unclear. Trimming shortened V by 8 bases and J by 0 bases, and 8 bases separated the two germline ends. CDR3 length equals 14 residues. The CDR3 here is CASLQSSYNSPLHF. As DNA, the CDR3 is TGTGCCAGCCTACAGAGCTCCTATAATTCACCCCTCCACTTT.

The V gene is TRBV2, the J gene TRBJ2-1, with D unclear. The CDR3 sequence is 16 residues long. V lost 2 bases and J lost 0, with 11 bases in between. CDR1 SNHLY and CDR2 FYNNEI come from the germline V gene. CDR3 coding DNA: TGTGCCAGCAGTGAACAATTGGGTGGCTCCTACAATGAGCAGTTCTTC. It encodes CASSEQLGGSYNEQFF.

This CDR3 is CASSYSIGSYGYTF. CDR3 in DNA: TGTGCCAGCAGTTACTCGATTGGATCCTATGGCTACACCTTC. This sequence joins TRBV6-5 and TRBJ1-2; unclear D gene. This CDR3 comprises 14 residues. Trimming took off 0 bases at V and 4 bases at J, with 9 bases between the two ends. CDR1 is MNHEY and CDR2 is SVGAGI in the germline V gene.

The rearrangement uses TRBV27 and TRBJ1-1; 7 bases map to TRBD1. After removal of 3 bases from V and 4 bases from J, the junction contained 8 bases not matched to a gene. Germline V gene data show CDR1 as MNHEY and CDR2 as SMNVEV (reference sequence). CDR3 length: 15 residues. This CDR3 reads CASSFVREGATEAFF. The DNA of the CDR3 is TGTGCCAGCAGTTTTGTCAGGGAGGGGGCCACTGAAGCTTTCTTT.

The chain recombines TRBV12-3 or TRBV12-4 with TRBJ2-3; D call uncertain. The V and J ends lost 3 bases and 2 bases respectively, with 9 bases between them. There are 14 residues in the CDR3. As DNA, the CDR3 is TGTGCCAGCAGTTTTGGGCCGTACACAGATACGCAGTATTTT. The encoded protein is CASSFGPYTDTQYF.

The genes are TRBV19 and TRBJ1-1; no clear D. Germline values: CDR1 LNHDA, CDR2 SQIVND (reference sequence). CDR3 length: 13 amino acids. The ends were cut back, 3 bases at V and 4 bases at J, with 9 bases in the middle. The CDR3 sequence: CASSIGGSTEAFF. The CDR3, as DNA: TGTGCCAGTAGTATCGGAGGAAGCACTGAAGCTTTCTTT.

This clonotype turned up a few times. This sequence joins TRBV7-9 and TRBJ1-1; D is perhaps TRBD1 (5 bases). The length of the CDR3 is 14 residues. Trimming removed 7 bases from V and 3 bases from J, with 15 bases in between. Per the germline V gene, CDR1 is SEHNR and CDR2 is FQNEAQ (reference sequence). The CDR3 DNA is TGTGCCAGCAATCTACTCCCCAGGGACACTGAAGCTTTCTTT. This sequence encodes CASNLLPRDTEAFF.

A few counts support this clonotype. The chain uses TRBV12-3 or TRBV12-4 and TRBJ2-7, with 7 bases aligning to TRBD1. CDR3 length equals 16 residues. J gave up 1 base and V 4 bases, and 10 bases lay outside the gene matches. CDR3: CASSSTTGIKSYEQYF. In nucleotides, the CDR3 is TGTGCCAGCAGTTCGACGACAGGGATTAAGTCCTACGAGCAGTACTTC.

This clonotype was seen only a few times. V is TRBV19 and J is TRBJ2-4, with 8 bases lining up with TRBD2. After removal of 5 bases from V and 3 bases from J, the junction contained 6 bases not matched to a gene. Germline CDR1 is LNHDA and CDR2 is SQIVND (reference sequence). The CDR3 is 15 amino acids. The CDR3 loop is CASSRGGEVKNIQYF. The CDR3 nucleotides read TGTGCCAGTAGTCGGGGGGGGGAGGTCAAAAACATTCAGTACTTC.

This clonotype was found a few times. The chain is built from TRBV4-1 and TRBJ2-2; 7 bases align to TRBD1. CDR1 and CDR2 (germline): MGHRA, YSYEKL. Losses at the gene ends were 2 bases for V and 6 bases for J; bases not matched to a gene: 12. This CDR3 region has 17 residues. CDR3 region: CASSQPNSGTAAGELFF. As DNA, the CDR3 is TGCGCCAGCAGCCAACCAAACTCCGGGACAGCCGCCGGGGAGCTGTTTTTT.